The clone carrying this T cell receptor beta chain was seen many times. The TCRbeta library was prepared with unique molecular identifiers. TCRdb passed the PCR reads through MiXCR, listing each CDR3 protein once. The table lists hundreds of thousands of distinct CDR3 sequences, around 8% of them singletons. These data come from a study of T-cell reconstitution after alpha-beta-depleted transplantation in children. The length of the CDR3 is 14 residues. Germline loops: CDR1 SGHVS, CDR2 FNYEAQ. V shed 5 bases, J shed 5 bases, and the junction held 7 bases outside the gene matches. The sequence came from a male patient aged 10 to 17 who had a stem cell transplant for acute lymphoblastic leukemia, so the T cells may come from the graft donor. This sample comprised PBMCs, mostly from graft donor cells, obtained 180 days after TCRalphabeta/CD19-depleted stem cell transplant. V usage is TRBV7-6 and J usage is TRBJ2-7; 9 nucleotides align to TRBD2. The CDR3 loop reads CASSAGTSLHEQYF. CDR3 nucleotides: TGTGCCAGCAGCGCCGGGACTAGCCTTCACGAGCAGTACTTC.